Here is one T cell receptor beta chain with its context. Its antigen is as yet unknown. This sample is drawn from a study of beta chain features in type 1 diabetes. Study-level points and caveats: The VDJ junctions of type 1 diabetes patients carried fewer insertions and more deletions.

The investigators reverse transcribed all of the isolated RNA, so they sequenced expressed TCRB transcripts. Produced via immunoSEQ multiplex PCR; TCRdb's table is partial and in-frame only. The data show 250,000 to 300,000 clones, with roughly 8% seen just once and under 1.3% held by the top ten. Germline CDR1 reads MNHEY; CDR2 reads SMNVEV (reference sequence). There are 13 residues in the CDR3. Trimming cost V 9 bases and J 4 bases, with 13 bases left between them. Sorted cells reached over 98% purity in every population. Sequencing was carried out using central memory CD4+ T cells from blood. This chain connects TRBV27 to TRBJ1-3; D might be TRBD1 (6 bases). This TCR was sampled from a woman aged 18 to 35 in good health. The CDR3 DNA is TGTGCCAGTCAGGGGACACCAGGAAACACCATATATTTT. Translated, it gives CASQGTPGNTIYF.